One and the same sample provided the 14 T cell receptor beta chains below, sequenced in a study of cytomegalovirus exposure and HLA in healthy donors (TCRdb year 2017). Library preparation used the immunoSEQ multiplex PCR assay. TCRdb re-hosts the immuneACCESS table, in-frame sequences only. Its copies lack some clones; in the studies checked, an unresolved V gene accounts for under half of them, and the cause for the rest is not known. This sample gives 150,000 to 200,000 clones in total; over 65% of them show up just once. Around 7% of the sample is in the top ten clones. Sequences were obtained from PBMCs. The receptor set was obtained from a young man in good health and CMV-seropositive.

This chain links TRBV4-1 with TRBJ1-2, with D unresolved. Trimming removed 0 bases at V and 2 bases at J, with 13 bases between. Germline CDR1 reads MGHRA; CDR2 reads YSYEKL. This CDR3 comprises 16 residues. The CDR3 loop reads CASSQDIGSVNYGYTF. The CDR3, as DNA: TGCGCCAGCAGCCAAGACATTGGCAGCGTCAACTATGGCTACACCTTC.

The V gene is TRBV6-4, the J gene TRBJ2-7; 8 nucleotides agree with TRBD2. V lost 10 bases, J lost 0 bases, and 8 bases stayed unmatched. The CDR3 totals 14 residues. Germline loops: CDR1 MRHNA, CDR2 SNTAGT. The CDR3 loop reads CATDPGLVSYEQYF. The CDR3 DNA is TGTGCCACCGACCCGGGACTAGTCTCCTACGAGCAGTACTTC.

The rearrangement joins TRBV28 to TRBJ1-4; D is unclear. V lost 5 bases to trimming and J lost 8 bases, with 9 bases between them. This CDR3 comprises 12 residues. Germline CDR1 reads MDHEN; CDR2 reads SYDVKM. CDR3 coding DNA: TGTGCCAGCAGTCCGCTGGAGGAAAAACTGTTTTTT. It is translated as CASSPLEEKLFF.

This chain links TRBV27 with TRBJ2-3, with TRBD2 matching over 16 bases. The CDR3 extends over 21 amino acids. Trimming at V came to 2 bases and at J to 0 bases, leaving 11 bases not matched to a gene. The germline CDR1 and CDR2 sequences are MNHEY and SMNVEV (reference sequence). The CDR3 region is CASSLIKAPGLAGGSTDTQYF. DNA of the CDR3: TGTGCCAGCAGTTTAATTAAGGCCCCGGGACTAGCGGGAGGGAGCACAGATACGCAGTATTTT.

V is TRBV23-1 and J is TRBJ2-3; 10 nucleotides match TRBD2. TRBV23-1 is an ORF; its function is uncertain. V shed 4 bases and J 6 bases; nucleotides not matched to a gene: 19. This CDR3 is built from 19 residues. The CDR3 coding sequence is TGCGCCAGCAGTCGGGTGTGCAAAGCGGGAGGGCCGAGCATTGATACGCAGTATTTT. Amino acid sequence: CASSRVCKAGGPSIDTQYF.

A few counts support this clone. This chain uses TRBV7-7 with TRBJ2-2, with D hard to call. The CDR3 is made up of 15 amino acids. V lost 6 bases, J lost 4 bases, and 15 bases lay in between. Germline V gene lookup returns CDR1 SSHAT and CDR2 FNYEAQ (reference sequence). CDR3 in DNA: TGTGCCAGCAGTCGGATCCCAGGTGCCACCGGGGAGCTGTTTTTT. Protein sequence: CASSRIPGATGELFF.

The CDR3 DNA follows: TGTGCCAGTACCCTCGGGGGGTTCGGCGAAAAACTGTTTTTT. Its protein is CASTLGGFGEKLFF. This sequence joins TRBV19 and TRBJ1-4; the D gene is possibly TRBD1 (5 bases). From germline, CDR1 is LNHDA and CDR2 SQIVND (reference sequence). V lost 7 bases and J 8 bases, leaving 17 bases between the germline ends. This CDR3 spans 14 amino acids. The full variable domain, with the rest looked up from reference TRBV19 and TRBJ1-4, is DGGITQSPKYLFRKEGQNVTLSCEQNLNHDAMYWYRQDPGQGLRLIYYSQIVNDFQKGDIAEGYSVSREKKESFPLTVTSAQKNPTAFYLCASTLGGFGEKLFFGSGTQLSVL.

This clone was counted only a few times. The CDR3 is CASLPKQGAYEQYF. The CDR3 DNA reads as TGTGCCAGCCTTCCGAAACAGGGTGCGTACGAGCAGTACTTC. The chain couples TRBV18 to TRBJ2-7; TRBD1 might be the D (6 bases). Trimming took off 8 bases at V and 4 bases at J, with 18 bases between the two ends. The germline V gene has CDR1 KGHSH and CDR2 LQKENI. This CDR3 is 14 amino acids long.

The V and J genes are TRBV27 and TRBJ2-5, with 13 nucleotides matching TRBD2. The V gene end was trimmed by 4 bases and the J gene end by 5 bases; junction bases not matched to a gene: 7. This CDR3 is built from 16 residues. The germline V gene encodes CDR1 MNHEY and CDR2 SMNVEV (reference sequence). The DNA for the CDR3 is TGTGCCAGCAGTTACCGACTAGCGGGAGGTATGGAGACCCAGTACTTC. Translation gives CASSYRLAGGMETQYF.

Notes on this clone: Other DNA sequences in this sample translate to the same CDR3. The chain links TRBV6-5 to TRBJ2-7; D is unresolved. The CDR3 runs to 12 residues. Germline V lookup: CDR1 MNHEY, CDR2 SVGAGI. The V gene lost 6 bases and the J gene lost 3 bases, with 9 bases spanning the gap. CDR3 region: CASSRGNYEQYF. DNA for the CDR3: TGTGCCAGCAGCAGAGGAAACTACGAGCAGTACTTC.

The chain has TRBV28 and TRBJ2-5; 7 nucleotides match TRBD1. V gave up 6 bases and J gave up 2 bases; unmatched junction bases: 12. Germline V gene data show CDR1 as MDHEN and CDR2 as SYDVKM. The CDR3 has 16 amino acids. CDR3 sequence: CASSRLTGSSQETQYF. CDR3 DNA sequence: TGTGCCAGCAGCCGCCTGACAGGGAGCTCTCAAGAGACCCAGTACTTC.

Concerning this clone: Germline and junction disagree at one end, which may indicate a read error. This chain links TRBV2 with TRBJ2-7, with TRBD2 matching 14 bases. Germline CDR1 is SNHLY and CDR2 is FYNNEI. CDR3 length: 17 amino acids. CDR3 protein: CASGDGGTSGSIYEQYF. For the CDR3, the DNA is TGTGCCAGCGGTGACGGTGGGACTAGCGGGAGTATCTACGAGCAGTACTTC.

The J gene is TRBJ2-2, the V gene TRBV11-3, with 7 bases that match TRBD2. This CDR3 spans 14 amino acids. The V gene end was trimmed by 1 base and the J gene end by 7 bases; junction bases not matched to a gene: 3. Germline CDR1 SGHNT, CDR2 YENEEA. CDR3 region: CASSLARGGGELFF. The CDR3 DNA sequence: TGTGCCAGCAGCTTAGCACGCGGGGGCGGGGAGCTGTTTTTT.

This clone was seen only a few times. This chain links TRBV5-8 with TRBJ2-7, with 9 nucleotides matching TRBD2. This CDR3 comprises 16 residues. In germline, CDR1 is SGHTS, CDR2 YDEGEE. V was clipped by 5 bases and J by 0 bases; unmatched bases: 9. This CDR3 is CASRSGLAGISYEQYF. In DNA form, the CDR3 reads TGTGCCAGCAGGTCGGGGCTAGCGGGAATCTCCTACGAGCAGTACTTC.